What follows is one T cell receptor (beta chain) and its context. Antigen: not known. This entry comes from a study of OX40 agonist ivuxolimab in advanced cancers. Study outcomes and limitations: Expanded clones tended on average to be more numerous among CD8+ T cells than CD4+. At 0.1-3.0 mg/kg, partial responders had clonal expansion among the lowest observed.

Profiling relied on immunoSEQ multiplex PCR, and the TCRdb table lists in-frame clones only, not all of them. This table holds roughly 70,000 clones, approximately 81% found once. V was pared by 3 bases and J by 1 base, with 9 bases between. Germline values: CDR1 SGHTA, CDR2 FQGNSA. The CDR3 consists of 14 residues. The TCR comes from an adult with an advanced solid tumor such as melanoma, head and neck, liver or kidney cancer. The chain uses TRBV7-2 and TRBJ1-1; D call uncertain. This specimen consisted of CD4+ or CD8+ T cells sorted from blood, obtained in a trial of the OX40 agonist ivuxolimab. The chain's CDR3 is CASSLDVRNTEAFF. In nucleotides, the CDR3 is TGTGCCAGCAGCTTGGACGTAAGGAACACTGAAGCTTTCTTT.